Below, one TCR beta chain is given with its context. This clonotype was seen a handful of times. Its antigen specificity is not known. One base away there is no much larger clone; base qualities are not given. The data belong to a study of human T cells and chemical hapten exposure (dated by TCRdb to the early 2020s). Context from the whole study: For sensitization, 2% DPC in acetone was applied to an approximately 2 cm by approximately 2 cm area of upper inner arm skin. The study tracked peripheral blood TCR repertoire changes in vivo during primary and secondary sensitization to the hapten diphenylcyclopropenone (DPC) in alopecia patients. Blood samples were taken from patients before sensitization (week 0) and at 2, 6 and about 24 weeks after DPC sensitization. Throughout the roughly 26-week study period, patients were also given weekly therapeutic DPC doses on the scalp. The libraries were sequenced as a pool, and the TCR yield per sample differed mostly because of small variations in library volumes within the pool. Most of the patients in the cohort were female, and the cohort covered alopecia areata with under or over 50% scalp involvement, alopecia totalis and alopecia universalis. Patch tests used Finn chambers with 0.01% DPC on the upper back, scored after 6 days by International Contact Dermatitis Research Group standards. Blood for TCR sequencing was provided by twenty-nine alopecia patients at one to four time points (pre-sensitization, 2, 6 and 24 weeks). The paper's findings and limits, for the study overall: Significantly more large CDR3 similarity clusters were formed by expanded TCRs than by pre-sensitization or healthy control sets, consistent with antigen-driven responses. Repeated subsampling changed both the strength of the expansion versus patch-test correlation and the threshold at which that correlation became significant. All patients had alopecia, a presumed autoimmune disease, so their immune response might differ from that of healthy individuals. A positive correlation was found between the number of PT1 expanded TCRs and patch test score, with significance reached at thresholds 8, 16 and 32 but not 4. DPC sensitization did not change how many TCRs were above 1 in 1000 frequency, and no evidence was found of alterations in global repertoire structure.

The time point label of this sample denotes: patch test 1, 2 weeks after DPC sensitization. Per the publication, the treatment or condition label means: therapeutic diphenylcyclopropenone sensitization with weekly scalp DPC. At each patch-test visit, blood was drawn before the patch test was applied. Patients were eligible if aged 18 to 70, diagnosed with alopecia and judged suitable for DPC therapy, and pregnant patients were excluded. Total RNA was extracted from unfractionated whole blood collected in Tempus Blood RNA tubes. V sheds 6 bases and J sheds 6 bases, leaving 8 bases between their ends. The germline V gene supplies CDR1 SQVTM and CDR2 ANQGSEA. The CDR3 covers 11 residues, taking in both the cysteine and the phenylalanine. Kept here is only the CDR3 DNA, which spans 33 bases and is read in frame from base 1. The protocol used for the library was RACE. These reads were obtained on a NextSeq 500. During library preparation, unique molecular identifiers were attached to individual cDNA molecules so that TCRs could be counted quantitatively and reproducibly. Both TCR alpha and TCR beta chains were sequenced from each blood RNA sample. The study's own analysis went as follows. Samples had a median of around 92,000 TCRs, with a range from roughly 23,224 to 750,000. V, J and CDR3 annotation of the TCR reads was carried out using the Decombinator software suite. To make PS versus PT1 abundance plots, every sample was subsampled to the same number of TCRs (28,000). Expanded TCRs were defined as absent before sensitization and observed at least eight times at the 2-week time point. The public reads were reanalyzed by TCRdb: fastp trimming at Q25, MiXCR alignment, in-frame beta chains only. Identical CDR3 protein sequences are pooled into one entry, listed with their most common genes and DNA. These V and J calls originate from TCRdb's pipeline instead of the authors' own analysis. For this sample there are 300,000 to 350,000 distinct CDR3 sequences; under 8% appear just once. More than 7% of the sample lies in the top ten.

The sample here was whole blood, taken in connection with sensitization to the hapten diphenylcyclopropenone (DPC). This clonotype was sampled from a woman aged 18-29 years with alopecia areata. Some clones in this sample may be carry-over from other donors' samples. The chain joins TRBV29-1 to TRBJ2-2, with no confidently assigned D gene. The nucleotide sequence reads TGCAGCGTCCGTGGGCCCGGGGAGCTGTTTTTT. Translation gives CSVRGPGELFF.